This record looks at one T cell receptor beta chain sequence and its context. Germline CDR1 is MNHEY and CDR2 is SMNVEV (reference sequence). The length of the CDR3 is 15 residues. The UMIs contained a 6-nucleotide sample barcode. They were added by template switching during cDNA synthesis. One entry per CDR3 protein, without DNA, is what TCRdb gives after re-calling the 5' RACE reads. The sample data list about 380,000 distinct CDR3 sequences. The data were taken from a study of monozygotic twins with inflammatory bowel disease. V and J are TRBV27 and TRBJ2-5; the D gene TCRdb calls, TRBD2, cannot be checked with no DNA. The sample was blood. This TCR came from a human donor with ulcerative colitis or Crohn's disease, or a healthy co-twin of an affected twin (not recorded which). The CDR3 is CASSLTSGGTETQYF.